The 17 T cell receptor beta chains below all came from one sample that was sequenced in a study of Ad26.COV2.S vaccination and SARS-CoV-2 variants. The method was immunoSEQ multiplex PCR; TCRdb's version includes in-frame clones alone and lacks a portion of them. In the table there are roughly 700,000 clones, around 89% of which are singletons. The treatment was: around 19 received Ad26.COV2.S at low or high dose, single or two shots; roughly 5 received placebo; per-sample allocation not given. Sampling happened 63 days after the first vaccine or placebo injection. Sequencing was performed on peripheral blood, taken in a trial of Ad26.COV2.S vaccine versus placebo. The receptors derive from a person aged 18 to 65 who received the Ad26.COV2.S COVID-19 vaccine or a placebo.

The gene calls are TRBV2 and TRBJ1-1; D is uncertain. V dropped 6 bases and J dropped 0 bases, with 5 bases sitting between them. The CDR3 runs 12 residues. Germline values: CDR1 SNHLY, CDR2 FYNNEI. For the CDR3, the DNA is TGTGCCAGCAGGGGAATGAACACTGAAGCTTTCTTT. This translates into CASRGMNTEAFF.

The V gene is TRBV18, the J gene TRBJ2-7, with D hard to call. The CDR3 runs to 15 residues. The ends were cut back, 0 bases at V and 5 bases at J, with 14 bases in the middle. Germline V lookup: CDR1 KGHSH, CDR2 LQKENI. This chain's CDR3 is CASSPPTLDVHEQYF. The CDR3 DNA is TGTGCCAGCTCACCACCAACCTTGGACGTCCACGAGCAGTACTTC.

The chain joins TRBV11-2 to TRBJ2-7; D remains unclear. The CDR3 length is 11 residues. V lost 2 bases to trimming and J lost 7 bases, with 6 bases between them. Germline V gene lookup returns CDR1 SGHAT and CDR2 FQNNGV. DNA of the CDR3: TGTGCCAGCAGCTTAATGAGGGAGCAGTACTTC. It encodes CASSLMREQYF.

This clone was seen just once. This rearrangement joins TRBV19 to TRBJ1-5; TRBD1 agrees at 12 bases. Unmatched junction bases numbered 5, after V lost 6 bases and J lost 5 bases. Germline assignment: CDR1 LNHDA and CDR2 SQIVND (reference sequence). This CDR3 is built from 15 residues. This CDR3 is CASSGTGGAYQPQHF. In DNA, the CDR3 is TGTGCCAGTAGCGGGACAGGGGGCGCTTATCAGCCCCAGCATTTT.

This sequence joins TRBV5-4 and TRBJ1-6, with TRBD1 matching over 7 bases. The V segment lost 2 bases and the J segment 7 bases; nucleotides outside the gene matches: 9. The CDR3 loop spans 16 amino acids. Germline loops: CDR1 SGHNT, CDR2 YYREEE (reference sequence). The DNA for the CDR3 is TGTGCCAGCAGCTTTTCCGTCAAGGGGGCCAATTCACCCCTCCACTTT. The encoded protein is CASSFSVKGANSPLHF.

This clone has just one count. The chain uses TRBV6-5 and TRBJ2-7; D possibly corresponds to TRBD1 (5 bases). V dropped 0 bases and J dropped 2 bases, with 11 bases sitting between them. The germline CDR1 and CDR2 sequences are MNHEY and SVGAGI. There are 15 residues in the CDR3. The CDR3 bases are TGTGCCAGCAGTTACTCAGGGGCCCCCCCCTACGAGCAGTACTTC. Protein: CASSYSGAPPYEQYF.

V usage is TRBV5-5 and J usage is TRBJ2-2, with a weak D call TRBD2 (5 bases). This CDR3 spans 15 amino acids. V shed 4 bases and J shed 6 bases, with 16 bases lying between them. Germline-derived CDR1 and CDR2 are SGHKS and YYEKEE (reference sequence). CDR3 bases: TGTGCCAGCAGCGGTAGTGGGAGCCCGGCCGGGGAGCTGTTTTTT. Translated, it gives CASSGSGSPAGELFF. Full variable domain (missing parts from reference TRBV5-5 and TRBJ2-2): DAGVTQSPTHLIKTRGQQVTLRCSPISGHKSVSWYQQVLGQGPQFIFQYYEKEERGRGNFPDRFSARQFPNYSSELNVNALLLGDSALYLCASSGSGSPAGELFFGEGSRLTVL.

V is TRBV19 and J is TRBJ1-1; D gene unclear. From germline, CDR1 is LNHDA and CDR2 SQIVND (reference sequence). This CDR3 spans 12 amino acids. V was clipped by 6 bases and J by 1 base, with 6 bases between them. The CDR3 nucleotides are TGTGCCAGTAGGGATAAGAACACTGAAGCTTTCTTT. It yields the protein CASRDKNTEAFF.

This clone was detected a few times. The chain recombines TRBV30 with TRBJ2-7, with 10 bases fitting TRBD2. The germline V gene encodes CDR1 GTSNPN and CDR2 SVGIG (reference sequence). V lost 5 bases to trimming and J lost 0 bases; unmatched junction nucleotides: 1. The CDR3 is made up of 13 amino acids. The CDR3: CAWASGSSYEQYF. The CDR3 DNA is TGTGCCTGGGCTAGCGGGAGCTCCTACGAGCAGTACTTC. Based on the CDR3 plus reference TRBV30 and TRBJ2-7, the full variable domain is SQTIHQWPATLVQPVGSPLSLECTVEGTSNPNLYWYRQAAGRGLQLLFYSVGIGQISSEVPQNLSASRPQDRQFILSSKKLLLSDSGFYLCAWASGSSYEQYFGPGTRLTVT.

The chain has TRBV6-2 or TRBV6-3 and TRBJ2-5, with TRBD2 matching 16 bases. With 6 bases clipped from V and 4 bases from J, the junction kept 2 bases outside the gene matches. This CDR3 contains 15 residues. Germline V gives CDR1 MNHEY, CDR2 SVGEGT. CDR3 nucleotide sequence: TGTGCCAGCAGCGGGACTAGCGGGGGGGCAGAGACCCAGTACTTC. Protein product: CASSGTSGGAETQYF.

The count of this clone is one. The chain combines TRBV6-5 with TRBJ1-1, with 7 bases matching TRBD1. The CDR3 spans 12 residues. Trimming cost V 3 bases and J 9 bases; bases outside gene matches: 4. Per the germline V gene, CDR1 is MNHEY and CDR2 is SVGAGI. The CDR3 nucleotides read TGTGCCAGCAGTTATAGGAGGGGGCAAGCTTTCTTT. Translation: CASSYRRGQAFF.

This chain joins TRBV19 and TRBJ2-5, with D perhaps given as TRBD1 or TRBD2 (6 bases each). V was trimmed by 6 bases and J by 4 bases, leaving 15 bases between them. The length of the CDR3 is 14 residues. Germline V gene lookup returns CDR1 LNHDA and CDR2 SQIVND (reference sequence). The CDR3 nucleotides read TGTGCCAGTAGGATACAGGGTAGCGGAGAGACCCAGTACTTC. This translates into CASRIQGSGETQYF.

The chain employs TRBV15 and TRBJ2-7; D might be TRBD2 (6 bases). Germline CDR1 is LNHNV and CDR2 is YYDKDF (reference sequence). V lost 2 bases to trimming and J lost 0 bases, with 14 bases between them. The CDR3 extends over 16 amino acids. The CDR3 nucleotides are TGTGCCACCAGCAGACAGAGCGGGCGTCTCTCCTACGAGCAGTACTTC. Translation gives CATSRQSGRLSYEQYF.

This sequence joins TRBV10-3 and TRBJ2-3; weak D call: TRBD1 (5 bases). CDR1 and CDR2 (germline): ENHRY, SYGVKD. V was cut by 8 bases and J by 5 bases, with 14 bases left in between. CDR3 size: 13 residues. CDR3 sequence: CAIGANREDTQYF. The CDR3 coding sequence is TGTGCCATCGGGGCTAACAGAGAAGATACGCAGTATTTT.

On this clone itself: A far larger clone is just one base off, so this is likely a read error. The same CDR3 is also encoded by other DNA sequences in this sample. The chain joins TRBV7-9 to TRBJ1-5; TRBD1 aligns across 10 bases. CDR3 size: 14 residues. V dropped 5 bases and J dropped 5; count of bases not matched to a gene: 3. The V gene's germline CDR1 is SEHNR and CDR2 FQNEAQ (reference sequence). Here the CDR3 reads CASSLGQGDQPQHF. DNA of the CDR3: TGTGCCAGCAGCCTAGGACAGGGGGATCAGCCCCAGCATTTT.

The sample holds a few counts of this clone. CDR3 DNA: TGTGCCAGCAGCTTAGAAGGGGATTCACCCCTCCACTTT. As protein: CASSLEGDSPLHF. This chain uses TRBV7-9 with TRBJ1-6; D is perhaps TRBD1 (5 bases). Germline V gene sequence: CDR1 SEHNR, CDR2 FQNEAQ (reference sequence). The CDR3 runs 13 residues. The V gene lost 1 base and the J gene lost 8 bases, with 6 bases spanning the gap.

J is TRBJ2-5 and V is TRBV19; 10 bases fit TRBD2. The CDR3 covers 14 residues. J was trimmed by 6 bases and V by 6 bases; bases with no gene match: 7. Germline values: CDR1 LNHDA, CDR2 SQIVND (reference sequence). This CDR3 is CASRTTSGTKTQYF. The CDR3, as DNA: TGTGCCAGTAGGACCACTAGCGGGACTAAGACCCAGTACTTC.